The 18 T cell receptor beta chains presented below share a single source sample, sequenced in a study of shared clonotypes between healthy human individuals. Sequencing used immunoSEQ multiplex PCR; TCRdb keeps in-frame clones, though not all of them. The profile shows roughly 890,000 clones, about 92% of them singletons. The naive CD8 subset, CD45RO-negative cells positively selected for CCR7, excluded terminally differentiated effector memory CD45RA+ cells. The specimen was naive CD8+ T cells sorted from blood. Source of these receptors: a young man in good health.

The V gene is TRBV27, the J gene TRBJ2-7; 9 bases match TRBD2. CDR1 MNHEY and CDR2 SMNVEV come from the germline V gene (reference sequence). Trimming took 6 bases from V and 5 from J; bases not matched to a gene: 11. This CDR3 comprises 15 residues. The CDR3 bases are TGTGCCAGCAGCCCTATGTTAAGCGGGAGGAACGAGCAGTACTTC. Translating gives CASSPMLSGRNEQYF.

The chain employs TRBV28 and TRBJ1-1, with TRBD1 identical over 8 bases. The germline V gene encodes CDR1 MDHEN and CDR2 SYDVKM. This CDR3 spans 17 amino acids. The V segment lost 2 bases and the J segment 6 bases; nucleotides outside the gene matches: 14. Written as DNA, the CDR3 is TGTGCCAGCAGTTTAGCCCTCGAGACAGGGGTTATTTCTGAAGCTTTCTTT. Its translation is CASSLALETGVISEAFF.

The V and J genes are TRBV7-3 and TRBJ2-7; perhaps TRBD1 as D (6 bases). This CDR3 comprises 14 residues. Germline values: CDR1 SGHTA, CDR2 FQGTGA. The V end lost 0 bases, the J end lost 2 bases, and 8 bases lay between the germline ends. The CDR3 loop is CASSLTAGAYEQYF. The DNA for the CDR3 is TGTGCCAGCAGCTTAACGGCAGGGGCCTACGAGCAGTACTTC.

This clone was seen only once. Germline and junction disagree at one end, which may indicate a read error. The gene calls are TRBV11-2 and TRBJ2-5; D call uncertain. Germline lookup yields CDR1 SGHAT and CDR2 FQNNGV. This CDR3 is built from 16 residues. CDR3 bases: TGCGCCAGCAGCCAAGATCGGGCTAGGACCCTGGAGACCCAGTACTTC. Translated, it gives CASSQDRARTLETQYF.

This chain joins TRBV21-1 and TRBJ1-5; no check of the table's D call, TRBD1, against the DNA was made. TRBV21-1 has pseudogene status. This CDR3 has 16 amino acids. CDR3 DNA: TGTGCCAGCAGCAAAATCGGGACAGTCCTTAATCAGCCCCAGCATTTT. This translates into CASSKIGTVLNQPQHF.

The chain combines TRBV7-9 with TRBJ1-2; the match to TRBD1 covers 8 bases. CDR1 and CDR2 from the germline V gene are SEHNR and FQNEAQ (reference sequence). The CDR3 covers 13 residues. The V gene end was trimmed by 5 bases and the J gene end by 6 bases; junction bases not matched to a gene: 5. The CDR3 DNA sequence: TGTGCCAGCAGCCCTCGGACAGGGAATGGCTACACCTTC. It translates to CASSPRTGNGYTF.

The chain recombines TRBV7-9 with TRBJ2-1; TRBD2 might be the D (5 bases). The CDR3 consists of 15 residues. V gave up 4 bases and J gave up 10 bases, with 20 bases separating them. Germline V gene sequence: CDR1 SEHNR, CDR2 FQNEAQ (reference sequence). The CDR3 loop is CASSWVGVGRREQFF. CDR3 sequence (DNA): TGTGCCAGCAGCTGGGTGGGAGTAGGGAGAAGGGAGCAGTTCTTC.

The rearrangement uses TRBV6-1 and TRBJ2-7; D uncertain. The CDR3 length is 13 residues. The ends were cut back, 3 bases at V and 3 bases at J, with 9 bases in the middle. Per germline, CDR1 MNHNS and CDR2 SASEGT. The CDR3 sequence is CASSDGQLYEQYF. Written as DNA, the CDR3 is TGTGCCAGCAGTGACGGGCAGCTCTACGAGCAGTACTTC.

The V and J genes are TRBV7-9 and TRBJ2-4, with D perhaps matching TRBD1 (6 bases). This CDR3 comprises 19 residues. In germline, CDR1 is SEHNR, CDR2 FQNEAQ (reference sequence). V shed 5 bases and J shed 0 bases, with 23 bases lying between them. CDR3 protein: CASSASSLTGSQAKNIQYF. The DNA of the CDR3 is TGTGCCAGCAGCGCCTCCAGCCTAACAGGGAGCCAAGCCAAAAACATTCAGTACTTC.

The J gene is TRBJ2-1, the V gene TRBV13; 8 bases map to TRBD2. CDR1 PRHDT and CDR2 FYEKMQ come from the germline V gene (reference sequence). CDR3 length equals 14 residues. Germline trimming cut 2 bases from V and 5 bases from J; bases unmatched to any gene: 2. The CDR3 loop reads CASSLTSGDNEQFF. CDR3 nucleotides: TGTGCCAGCAGCTTAACTAGCGGAGACAATGAGCAGTTCTTC.

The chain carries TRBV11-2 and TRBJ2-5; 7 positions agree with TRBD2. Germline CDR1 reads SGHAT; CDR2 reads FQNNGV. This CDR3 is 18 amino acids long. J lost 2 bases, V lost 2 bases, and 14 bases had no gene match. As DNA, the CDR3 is TGTGCCAGCAGCTTATATTATCAGGCGGGAGCCCCACAAGAGACCCAGTACTTC. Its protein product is CASSLYYQAGAPQETQYF. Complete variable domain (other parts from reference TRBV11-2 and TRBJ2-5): EAGVAQSPRYKIIEKRQSVAFWCNPISGHATLYWYQQILGQGPKLLIQFQNNGVVDDSQLPKDRFSAERLKGVDSTLKIQPAKLEDSAVYLCASSLYYQAGAPQETQYFGPGTRLLVL.

The CDR3 loop reads CASSPPAEETQYF. The CDR3 nucleotides read TGTGCCAGCAGCCCTCCGGCTGAAGAGACCCAGTACTTC. The V gene is TRBV7-2, the J gene TRBJ2-5; D not certain. The CDR3 has 13 residues. Germline V gene data show CDR1 as SGHTA and CDR2 as FQGNSA. The germline V and J ends were trimmed by 5 bases and 3 bases, with 10 bases remaining between them.

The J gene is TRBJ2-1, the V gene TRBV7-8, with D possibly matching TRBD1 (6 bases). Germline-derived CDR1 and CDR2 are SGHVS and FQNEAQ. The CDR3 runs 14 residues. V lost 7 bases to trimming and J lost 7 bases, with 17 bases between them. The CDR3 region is CASTLLGAGNEQFF. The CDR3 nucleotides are TGTGCCAGCACCCTCCTGGGGGCTGGTAATGAGCAGTTCTTC.

The CDR3 DNA reads as TGTGCCAGCGGGACAGGGGGCGAGCAGTACTTC. Its protein is CASGTGGEQYF. This chain connects TRBV27 to TRBJ2-7, with TRBD1 matching 11 bases. Losses at the gene ends were 8 bases for V and 6 bases for J; bases not matched to a gene: 0. This CDR3 comprises 11 residues. The V gene's germline CDR1 is MNHEY and CDR2 SMNVEV (reference sequence).

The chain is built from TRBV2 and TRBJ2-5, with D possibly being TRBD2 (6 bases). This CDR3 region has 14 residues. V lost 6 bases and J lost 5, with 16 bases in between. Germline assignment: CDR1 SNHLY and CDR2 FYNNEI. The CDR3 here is CASSRGSGRETQYF. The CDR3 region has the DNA TGTGCCAGCAGCCGAGGATCAGGGAGGGAGACCCAGTACTTC.

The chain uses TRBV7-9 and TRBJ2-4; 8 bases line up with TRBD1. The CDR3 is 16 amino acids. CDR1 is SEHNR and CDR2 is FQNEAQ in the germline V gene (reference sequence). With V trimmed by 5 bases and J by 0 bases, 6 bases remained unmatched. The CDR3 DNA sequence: TGTGCCAGCAGCACCCGACAGGGGTTAGCCAAAAACATTCAGTACTTC. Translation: CASSTRQGLAKNIQYF.

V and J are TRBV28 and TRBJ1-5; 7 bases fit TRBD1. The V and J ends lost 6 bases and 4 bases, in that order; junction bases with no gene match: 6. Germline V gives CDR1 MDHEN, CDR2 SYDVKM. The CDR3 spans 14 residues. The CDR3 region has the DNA TGTGCCAGCAGCGTAGACAGGGTAAATCAGCCCCAGCATTTT. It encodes CASSVDRVNQPQHF. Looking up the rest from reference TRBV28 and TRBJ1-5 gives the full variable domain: DVKVTQSSRYLVKRTGEKVFLECVQDMDHENMFWYRQDPGLGLRLIYFSYDVKMKEKGDIPEGYSVSREKKERFSLILESASTNQTSMYLCASSVDRVNQPQHFGDGTRLSIL.

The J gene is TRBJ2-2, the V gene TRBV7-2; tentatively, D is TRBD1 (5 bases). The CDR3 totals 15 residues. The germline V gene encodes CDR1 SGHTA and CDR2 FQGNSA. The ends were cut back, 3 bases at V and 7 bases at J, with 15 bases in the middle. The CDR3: CASSFFQGGIGELFF. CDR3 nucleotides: TGTGCCAGCAGCTTTTTCCAGGGTGGAATCGGGGAGCTGTTTTTT.